This entry lists 20 T cell receptor beta chains sequenced from one sample in a study of cytomegalovirus exposure and HLA in healthy donors. Both 60 Vbeta primers and 13 Jbeta primers went into the PCR. Using immunoSEQ multiplex PCR, the repertoire was profiled, and TCRdb retains in-frame clones only, with some absent. Among 35,000 to 55,000 clones listed, roughly 64% were seen once. The sequencing input was PBMCs. The receptor set was obtained from a man in his fifties or sixties in good health and CMV-seropositive.

The count of this clone is one. The chain carries TRBV29-1 and TRBJ2-3, with 14 bases matching TRBD2. In germline, CDR1 is SQVTM, CDR2 ANQGSEA. V lost 7 bases, J lost 4 bases, and 10 bases stayed unmatched. This CDR3 has 16 residues. CDR3 in amino acids: CSATGLAGVGADTQYF. Here the CDR3 DNA reads TGCAGCGCTACGGGACTAGCGGGAGTCGGGGCAGATACGCAGTATTTT.

The chain joins TRBV6-1 to TRBJ1-1; D remains unclear. Germline CDR1 reads MNHNS; CDR2 reads SASEGT. Trimming cost V 4 bases and J 2 bases, with 11 bases left between them. There are 14 residues in the CDR3. The CDR3 here is CASSVLEGNTEAFF. CDR3 DNA: TGTGCCAGCAGTGTCTTAGAGGGCAACACTGAAGCTTTCTTT.

J is TRBJ1-1 and V is TRBV5-1; 8 bases line up with TRBD1. The CDR3 has 12 residues. Looked up from germline, CDR1 is SGHRS and CDR2 is YFSETQ. Trimming removed 4 bases from V and 10 bases from J; junction bases left unmatched: 6. CDR3 in amino acids: CASSVTGEGAFF. The DNA for the CDR3 is TGCGCCAGCAGCGTGACAGGGGAGGGAGCTTTCTTT.

The chain joins TRBV5-4 to TRBJ2-3, with TRBD2 matching over 8 bases. Germline V gene lookup returns CDR1 SGHNT and CDR2 YYREEE (reference sequence). The CDR3 has 16 amino acids. The J segment lost 2 bases and the V segment lost 4 bases, leaving 9 bases of the junction unmatched. CDR3 nucleotide sequence: TGTGCCAGCAGCGGCAAGCGGGAGATCTCCACAGATACGCAGTATTTT. It specifies CASSGKREISTDTQYF.

On this clone itself: The junction differs from germline at one of its ends, possibly a read error. This sequence joins TRBV7-7 and TRBJ2-1, with TRBD1 identical over 8 bases. The CDR3 runs to 14 residues. Germline CDR1 SSHAT, CDR2 FNYEAQ (reference sequence). The chain's CDR3 is CASSLGQGYNEQFF. CDR3 coding DNA: TGTGCTAGCAGCTTAGGACAGGGATACAATGAGCAGTTCTTC.

The rearrangement links TRBV2 to TRBJ2-3; 8 nucleotides match TRBD2. The germline V gene has CDR1 SNHLY and CDR2 FYNNEI. V dropped 11 bases and J dropped 1; count of bases not matched to a gene: 8. This CDR3 spans 14 amino acids. CDR3 DNA: TGTGCCTCAATACTAGCGGAGGGCACAGATACGCAGTATTTT. Its translation: CASILAEGTDTQYF. Complete variable domain (other parts from reference TRBV2 and TRBJ2-3): EPEVTQTPSHQVTQMGQEVILRCVPISNHLYFYWYRQILGQKVEFLVSFYNNEISEKSEIFDDQFSVERPDGSNFTLKIRSTKLEDSAMYFCASILAEGTDTQYFGPGTRLTVL.

The chain recombines TRBV13 with TRBJ2-7; 7 bases align to TRBD2. With V trimmed by 1 base and J by 6 bases, 6 bases remained unmatched. Germline V gene sequence: CDR1 PRHDT, CDR2 FYEKMQ (reference sequence). The CDR3 consists of 14 residues. The CDR3 DNA reads as TGTGCCAGCAGCTTAGCCCAGACTAGCTCCGAGCAGTACTTC. As protein: CASSLAQTSSEQYF.

This chain links TRBV7-8 with TRBJ1-4, with 7 positions matching TRBD1. The CDR3 is 14 residues long. CDR1 and CDR2 (germline): SGHVS, FQNEAQ. V lost 5 bases to trimming and J lost 5 bases; unmatched junction nucleotides: 5. As DNA, the CDR3 is TGTGCCAGCAGCGCTGGGACAGAAAATGAAAAACTGTTTTTT. Residues: CASSAGTENEKLFF.

This sequence joins TRBV7-6 and TRBJ2-7; 7 bases map to TRBD2. Germline loops: CDR1 SGHVS, CDR2 FNYEAQ. The CDR3 loop spans 15 amino acids. Trimming removed 0 bases from V and 3 bases from J; junction bases left unmatched: 5. CDR3 bases: TGTGCCAGCAGCTTAGCGCCGGGACTAAACTACGAGCAGTACTTC. This gives the protein CASSLAPGLNYEQYF.

This rearrangement joins TRBV7-9 to TRBJ2-7; TRBD2 matches 9 bases. Germline assignment: CDR1 SEHNR and CDR2 FQNEAQ (reference sequence). The CDR3 runs to 14 residues. V was clipped by 6 bases and J by 4 bases; unmatched bases: 7. Here the CDR3 DNA reads TGTGCCAGCAGTCTAGCGGGAACTGGATACGAGCAGTACTTC. This codes for CASSLAGTGYEQYF.

The genes are TRBV7-6 and TRBJ2-5; D gene uncertain. Germline CDR1 SGHVS, CDR2 FNYEAQ. This CDR3 contains 18 residues. Trimming left V 5 bases short and J 2 bases short, with 24 bases between. The CDR3, as DNA: TGTGCCAGCAGCCCCACCCTGAGGCTTCCCAGAAGACAAGAGACCCAGTACTTC. Translation gives CASSPTLRLPRRQETQYF.

The chain recombines TRBV4-3 with TRBJ2-7; tentative D call: TRBD2 (5 bases). CDR1 is LGHNA and CDR2 is YSLEER in the germline V gene. The CDR3 is made up of 13 amino acids. Trimming pared 4 bases from V and 1 base from J, leaving 8 bases between. In DNA, the CDR3 is TGCGCCAGCAGCCCGGGGTTATCCTACGAGCAGTACTTC. Translating it yields CASSPGLSYEQYF.

The gene calls are TRBV5-1 and TRBJ2-7; 9 bases map to TRBD1. This CDR3 spans 15 amino acids. V shed 0 bases, J shed 6 bases, and the junction held 7 bases outside the gene matches. Germline assignment: CDR1 SGHRS and CDR2 YFSETQ. The CDR3 here is CASSLARGQGGEQYF. In nucleotides, the CDR3 is TGCGCCAGCAGCTTGGCCCGGGGACAGGGTGGCGAGCAGTACTTC.

The chain carries TRBV9 and TRBJ2-2; 11 positions match TRBD2. The CDR3 runs 16 residues. The J segment lost 7 bases and the V segment lost 4 bases, leaving 9 bases of the junction unmatched. In germline, CDR1 is SGDLS, CDR2 YYNGEE. The CDR3, as DNA: TGTGCCAGCAGCAGCAGACTAGCGGGAAAAGTCGGGGAGCTGTTTTTT. Amino acid sequence: CASSSRLAGKVGELFF.

This clone has only a few counts. This chain uses TRBV6-5 with TRBJ1-3, with 7 bases identical to TRBD1. CDR1 and CDR2 (germline): MNHEY, SVGAGI. The CDR3 totals 15 residues. V trimming: 4 bases; J trimming: 2 bases; junction bases outside the gene matches: 5. In DNA, the CDR3 is TGTGCCAGCAGTTCCTTCACAGGGGCTGGAAACACCATATATTTT. Its protein is CASSSFTGAGNTIYF.

This sequence joins TRBV18 and TRBJ2-3; perhaps TRBD1 as D (6 bases). The germline V gene encodes CDR1 KGHSH and CDR2 LQKENI. This CDR3 contains 14 residues. V lost 4 bases, J lost 4 bases, and 12 bases lay in between. CDR3 DNA sequence: TGTGCCAGCTCACTTGACAGGTATCCAGATACGCAGTATTTT. Amino acid sequence: CASSLDRYPDTQYF.

The chain combines TRBV6-5 with TRBJ2-5; D perhaps matches TRBD2 (5 bases). Germline CDR1 MNHEY, CDR2 SVGAGI. The CDR3 is made up of 16 amino acids. V was cut by 4 bases and J by 5 bases, with 20 bases left in between. CDR3 sequence: CASSSRRRSGWETQYF. The CDR3 region has the DNA TGTGCCAGCAGTTCCCGGAGGAGATCGGGGTGGGAGACCCAGTACTTC.

CDR3 DNA sequence: TGCGCCAGCAGTACGGCGGGAGGGTCCCACGAGCAGTACTTC. Its translation: CASSTAGGSHEQYF. V and J are TRBV5-1 and TRBJ2-7, with 9 positions matching TRBD2. Germline V lookup: CDR1 SGHRS, CDR2 YFSETQ. The CDR3 is made up of 14 amino acids. Trimming removed 5 bases from V and 5 bases from J; junction bases left unmatched: 8.

This clone was observed a few times. The chain has TRBV9 and TRBJ2-3; 9 bases fit TRBD2. V shed 3 bases, J shed 4 bases, and the junction held 12 bases outside the gene matches. Germline V gene lookup returns CDR1 SGDLS and CDR2 YYNGEE. The CDR3 runs to 17 residues. The CDR3 is CASSDGAFSGSADTQYF. In DNA, the CDR3 is TGTGCCAGCAGCGACGGGGCGTTTAGCGGGAGCGCAGATACGCAGTATTTT.

This clone occurred once. The chain carries TRBV10-3 and TRBJ2-5, with 7 bases matching TRBD2. The CDR3 has 15 amino acids. Per the germline V gene, CDR1 is ENHRY and CDR2 is SYGVKD. J was trimmed by 5 bases and V by 7 bases; bases with no gene match: 13. In DNA, the CDR3 is TGTGCCATCAAGCCGAGGGAGGGCCGGGGTGAGACCCAGTACTTC. Translated, it gives CAIKPREGRGETQYF.